This is a list of T cell receptor beta chains from one sample in a study of blood T cell repertoires in COVID-19. Profiled with immunoSEQ multiplex PCR; TCRdb holds only in-frame clones, not every one. The sample consists of some 65,000 clones, around 90% of them appearing once. Sequencing input: peripheral blood. These receptors came from a man in his fifties or sixties with acute or convalescent COVID-19. The CDR3 runs from the conserved cysteine through the conserved F or W. The D gene is left open where the match is weak. Clone sizes are given selectively: once, few, many, or a class where the clone is expanded.

>TRBJ2-2|few|NA|TRBV24-1
CATSALGAGIIAGELFF
TGTGCCACCAGTGCCCTTGGGGCAGGGATTATCGCCGGGGAGCTGTTTTTT
>TRBJ1-5|once|NA|TRBV18
CASSPGSGRYSNQPQHF
TGTGCCAGCTCACCCGGGTCGGGGAGATATAGCAATCAGCCCCAGCATTTT
>TRBJ1-1|NA|NA|TRBV12-3/TRBV12-4
CASSRGGVEAFF
TGTGCCAGCAGTCGAGGGGGGGTTGAAGCTTTCTTT
>TRBJ1-2|NA|NA|TRBV9
CASSPDGGHGYGYTF
TGTGCCAGCAGCCCGGACGGGGGGCACGGCTATGGCTACACCTTC
>TRBJ1-1|NA|NA|TRBV27
CASSRGAAASNTEAFF
TGTGCCAGCAGCCGTGGGGCAGCCGCCTCGAACACTGAAGCTTTCTTT
>TRBJ2-3|NA|NA|TRBV2
CASSRAVLSSTDTQYF
TGTGCCAGCAGTAGAGCGGTCCTCTCTAGCACAGATACGCAGTATTTT
>TRBJ1-5|NA|NA|TRBV7-2
CASSLGGFKPQHF
TGTGCCAGCAGCTTAGGAGGTTTTAAGCCCCAGCATTTT
>TRBJ2-7|once|NA|TRBV27
CASSLHGYSSYEQYF
TGTGCCAGCAGTTTACACGGTTATAGCTCCTACGAGCAGTACTTC
>TRBJ2-1|NA|TRBD1|TRBV7-8
CASSKRDSSSYNEQFF
TGTGCCAGCAGCAAAAGGGACAGTAGCTCCTACAATGAGCAGTTCTTC
>TRBJ2-7|once|NA|TRBV2
CASQRFPYEQYF
TGTGCCAGCCAGAGGTTCCCCTACGAGCAGTACTTC
>TRBJ1-6|once|TRBD1|TRBV5-4
CASSLWTGDTSPLHF
TGTGCCAGCAGCCTATGGACAGGGGATACTTCACCCCTCCACTTT
>TRBJ2-1|NA|TRBD2|TRBV9
CASSVVRGGGEQFF
TGTGCCAGCAGCGTAGTGCGGGGGGGCGGTGAGCAGTTCTTC
>TRBJ2-3|NA|NA|TRBV5-1
CASSLAWGPGTDTQYF
TGCGCCAGCAGCTTGGCGTGGGGGCCCGGCACAGATACGCAGTATTTT
>TRBJ1-4|NA|TRBD1|TRBV7-2
CASSSTRQGLDQSEKLFF
TGTGCCAGCAGCTCGACCCGACAGGGCCTGGACCAAAGTGAAAAACTGTTTTTT
>TRBJ1-1|NA|TRBD1|TRBV6-5
CASGTGATEAFF
TGTGCCAGCGGCACAGGGGCTACTGAAGCTTTCTTT
>TRBJ1-3|NA|NA|TRBV3-1/TRBV3-2
CASSHLSSSGNTIYF
TGTGCCAGCAGCCACCTCTCGAGCTCTGGAAACACCATATATTTT